These 21 T cell receptor beta chains came from one sample sequenced in a study of Tregs in tolerant kidney transplant recipients. TCRdb's copy holds only in-frame clones and misses some; the assay was immunoSEQ multiplex PCR. The sample lists hundreds of thousands of clones, approximately 83% occurring once. The sequencing sample was made of CD4+ T cells from blood. These receptors were collected from a human donor in good health.

V and J are TRBV15 and TRBJ2-2; the match to TRBD2 covers 9 bases. From germline, CDR1 is LNHNV and CDR2 YYDKDF (reference sequence). Trimming took 3 bases from V and 5 from J; bases not matched to a gene: 7. The CDR3 runs to 16 residues. CDR3 sequence: CATSSLAGAGTGELFF. Written as DNA, the CDR3 is TGTGCCACCAGCAGTTTAGCGGGAGCGGGAACCGGGGAGCTGTTTTTT.

V and J are TRBV28 and TRBJ1-3; D is undetermined. V shed 4 bases and J shed 3 bases, with 16 bases lying between them. Germline V CDR1 and CDR2: MDHEN, SYDVKM. The length of the CDR3 is 16 residues. The CDR3: CASSSPARRGGNTIYF. CDR3 nucleotide sequence: TGTGCCAGCAGTTCCCCGGCCAGGCGGGGTGGAAACACCATATATTTT.

The chain uses TRBV2 and TRBJ1-4; perhaps TRBD1 as D (5 bases). Germline V gene sequence: CDR1 SNHLY, CDR2 FYNNEI. V was shortened by 0 bases and J by 7 bases, with 18 bases between the two germline ends. There are 17 residues in the CDR3. DNA for the CDR3: TGTGCCAGCAGTGAAGCACCCATGGGGGTATCGTTTGAAAAACTGTTTTTT. Encoded protein: CASSEAPMGVSFEKLFF.

The rearrangement joins TRBV4-1 to TRBJ1-2; 9 nucleotides match TRBD1. Trimming removed 0 bases from V and 4 bases from J; junction bases left unmatched: 6. CDR3 length: 16 residues. Germline V gives CDR1 MGHRA, CDR2 YSYEKL. The CDR3 reads CASSQEGQGRGYGYTF. As DNA, the CDR3 is TGCGCCAGCAGCCAAGAGGGACAGGGCCGGGGCTATGGCTACACCTTC.

There are a few counts of this clone. The V and J genes are TRBV19 and TRBJ1-4; D ambiguous. CDR3 length equals 14 residues. V dropped 3 bases and J dropped 4 bases, with 9 bases sitting between them. The germline V gene has CDR1 LNHDA and CDR2 SQIVND (reference sequence). The CDR3 here is CASSINSVNEKLFF. CDR3 coding DNA: TGTGCCAGTAGTATCAACAGCGTTAATGAAAAACTGTTTTTT. The entire variable domain, with the rest obtained from reference TRBV19 and TRBJ1-4, is as follows: DGGITQSPKYLFRKEGQNVTLSCEQNLNHDAMYWYRQDPGQGLRLIYYSQIVNDFQKGDIAEGYSVSREKKESFPLTVTSAQKNPTAFYLCASSINSVNEKLFFGSGTQLSVL.

This chain links TRBV10-3 with TRBJ2-7, with TRBD1 matching 11 bases. The CDR3 is made up of 14 amino acids. J was trimmed by 5 bases and V by 6 bases; bases with no gene match: 6. CDR1 and CDR2 from the germline V gene are ENHRY and SYGVKD. The CDR3 DNA is TGTGCCATCAGACCGGACAGGGGGCGAGACGAGCAGTACTTC. Translated: CAIRPDRGRDEQYF.

The J gene is TRBJ2-7, the V gene TRBV7-2; the match to TRBD1 covers 11 bases. CDR1 SGHTA and CDR2 FQGNSA come from the germline V gene. There are 14 residues in the CDR3. With V trimmed by 2 bases and J by 7 bases, 4 bases remained unmatched. CDR3 residues: CASSLRDRGREQYF. DNA for the CDR3: TGTGCCAGCAGCTTACGGGACAGGGGGAGAGAGCAGTACTTC.

V usage is TRBV30 and J usage is TRBJ1-5, with D tentatively TRBD1 (6 bases). V shed 0 bases and J shed 7 bases, with 10 bases lying between them. The CDR3 contains 13 residues. Germline lookup yields CDR1 GTSNPN and CDR2 SVGIG (reference sequence). CDR3 coding DNA: TGTGCCTGGAGTGTCCTCAGGGGACAGCCCCAGCATTTT. Residues: CAWSVLRGQPQHF.

The chain combines TRBV11-1 with TRBJ2-5; no clear D. Germline V CDR1 and CDR2: SGHAT, FQDESV (reference sequence). V dropped 1 base and J dropped 5 bases, with 8 bases sitting between them. This CDR3 is built from 13 residues. The CDR3 region has the DNA TGTGCCAGCAGCTTAGACCAGACGGAGACCCAGTACTTC. This codes for CASSLDQTETQYF. Variable domain in full (rest from reference TRBV11-1 and TRBJ2-5): EAEVAQSPRYKITEKSQAVAFWCDPISGHATLYWYRQILGQGPELLVQFQDESVVDDSQLPKDRFSAERLKGVDSTLKIQPAELGDSAMYLCASSLDQTETQYFGPGTRLLVL.

CDR3 DNA: TGTGCCAGTCACCCTCAGGGGGAAGTTGGGTATGGCTACACCTTC. Its protein product is CASHPQGEVGYGYTF. The gene calls are TRBV19 and TRBJ1-2; 7 nucleotides align to TRBD1. J gave up 5 bases and V 8 bases, and 14 bases lay outside the gene matches. Germline V gene data show CDR1 as LNHDA and CDR2 as SQIVND (reference sequence). The CDR3 covers 15 residues. The variable domain in full, with the rest retrieved from reference TRBV19 and TRBJ1-2, is DGGITQSPKYLFRKEGQNVTLSCEQNLNHDAMYWYRQDPGQGLRLIYYSQIVNDFQKGDIAEGYSVSREKKESFPLTVTSAQKNPTAFYLCASHPQGEVGYGYTFGSGTRLTVV.

CDR3 amino acids: CASSNGGPSTDTQYF. As DNA, the CDR3 is TGCGCCAGCAGCAACGGGGGGCCTAGCACAGATACGCAGTATTTT. This sequence joins TRBV5-1 and TRBJ2-3; D is perhaps TRBD2 (7 bases). Deletions cut 4 bases from V and 0 bases from J, with 12 bases between. The CDR3 has 15 amino acids. Germline values: CDR1 SGHRS, CDR2 YFSETQ.

The chain is built from TRBV7-9 and TRBJ2-1, with 13 bases identical to TRBD2. Germline V lookup: CDR1 SEHNR, CDR2 FQNEAQ (reference sequence). This CDR3 contains 15 residues. V trimming: 8 bases; J trimming: 4 bases; junction bases outside the gene matches: 5. CDR3 in amino acids: CASLRGLAGYNEQFF. CDR3 bases: TGTGCCAGCCTAAGGGGACTAGCGGGGTACAATGAGCAGTTCTTC.

In the case of this clone: In the same sample, other DNA sequences code for this CDR3. The chain is built from TRBV19 and TRBJ2-7; D unresolved. This CDR3 comprises 12 residues. The V end lost 6 bases, the J end lost 3 bases, and 9 bases lay between the germline ends. Germline assignment: CDR1 LNHDA and CDR2 SQIVND (reference sequence). CDR3 protein: CASSRQGYEQYF. The CDR3 DNA reads as TGTGCCAGTAGCAGGCAAGGCTACGAGCAGTACTTC.

The chain employs TRBV6-1 and TRBJ1-3; D is undetermined. CDR1 is MNHNS, CDR2 SASEGT, per germline. V was trimmed by 10 bases and J by 0 bases, leaving 10 bases between them. This CDR3 contains 13 residues. The CDR3 spells CATSRDSGNTIYF. The CDR3 nucleotides are TGTGCCACCTCTCGGGACTCTGGAAACACCATATATTTT.

This CDR3 reads CASSVAGGQSQPQHF. CDR3 nucleotide sequence: TGTGCCAGCAGCGTAGCCGGGGGTCAAAGTCAGCCCCAGCATTTT. V and J are TRBV9 and TRBJ1-5; tentatively, D is TRBD1 (5 bases). Trimming pared 0 bases from V and 6 bases from J, leaving 13 bases between. The CDR3 spans 15 residues. The germline V gene has CDR1 SGDLS and CDR2 YYNGEE.

The rearrangement joins TRBV2 to TRBJ2-7; 11 bases map to TRBD1. Per the germline V gene, CDR1 is SNHLY and CDR2 is FYNNEI. The CDR3 runs 14 residues. V shed 6 bases, J shed 3 bases, and the junction held 4 bases outside the gene matches. In DNA, the CDR3 is TGTGCCAGCAGGAGGGGACAGGGGGACTACGAGCAGTACTTC. This gives the protein CASRRGQGDYEQYF.

The chain carries TRBV30 and TRBJ1-6; D not certain. The CDR3 is 13 residues long. V lost 0 bases to trimming and J lost 7 bases, with 7 bases between them. The germline V gene encodes CDR1 GTSNPN and CDR2 SVGIG (reference sequence). The CDR3 loop reads CAWSVISNSPLHF. CDR3 in DNA: TGTGCCTGGAGTGTAATATCGAATTCACCCCTCCACTTT.

Remarks on this clone: The conserved closing phenylalanine or tryptophan is absent in this CDR3, likely reflecting a read error. The rearrangement joins TRBV2 to TRBJ1-5; a possible D gene is TRBD1 (6 bases). The V gene lost 4 bases and the J gene lost 0 bases, with 10 bases spanning the gap. This CDR3 comprises 15 residues. The germline CDR1 and CDR2 sequences are SNHLY and FYNNEI. This chain's CDR3 is CASSGTAYSNQPQHL. Written as DNA, the CDR3 is TGTGCCAGCAGTGGGACAGCGTATAGCAATCAGCCCCAGCATCTT.

V and J are TRBV6-4 and TRBJ2-1, with D perhaps TRBD1 (6 bases). CDR1 and CDR2 (germline): MRHNA, SNTAGT. V was shortened by 6 bases and J by 5 bases, with 14 bases between the two germline ends. This CDR3 spans 14 amino acids. The CDR3 protein is CASSPQGWDNEQFF. DNA of the CDR3: TGTGCCAGCAGCCCGCAGGGGTGGGACAATGAGCAGTTCTTC.

V is TRBV14 and J is TRBJ1-2; D is perhaps TRBD1 (5 bases). The CDR3 runs 17 residues. V dropped 1 base and J dropped 0 bases, with 15 bases sitting between them. CDR1 and CDR2 (germline): SGHDN, FVKESK. CDR3 sequence: CASSQGFWGLTNYGYTF. In nucleotides, the CDR3 is TGTGCCAGCAGCCAAGGGTTTTGGGGACTCACTAACTATGGCTACACCTTC. Filled out from reference TRBV14 and TRBJ1-2, the complete variable domain reads EAGVTQFPSHSVIEKGQTVTLRCDPISGHDNLYWYRRVMGKEIKFLLHFVKESKQDESGMPNNRFLAERTGGTYSTLKVQPAELEDSGVYFCASSQGFWGLTNYGYTFGSGTRLTVV.

J is TRBJ2-7 and V is TRBV10-1; D ambiguous. The length of the CDR3 is 14 residues. The V and J ends lost 0 bases and 2 bases respectively, with 8 bases between them. Germline values: CDR1 WNHNN, CDR2 SYGVQD (reference sequence). The CDR3 sequence is CASSESGRTYEQYF. CDR3 in DNA: TGCGCCAGCAGTGAGTCTGGCAGGACCTACGAGCAGTACTTC.